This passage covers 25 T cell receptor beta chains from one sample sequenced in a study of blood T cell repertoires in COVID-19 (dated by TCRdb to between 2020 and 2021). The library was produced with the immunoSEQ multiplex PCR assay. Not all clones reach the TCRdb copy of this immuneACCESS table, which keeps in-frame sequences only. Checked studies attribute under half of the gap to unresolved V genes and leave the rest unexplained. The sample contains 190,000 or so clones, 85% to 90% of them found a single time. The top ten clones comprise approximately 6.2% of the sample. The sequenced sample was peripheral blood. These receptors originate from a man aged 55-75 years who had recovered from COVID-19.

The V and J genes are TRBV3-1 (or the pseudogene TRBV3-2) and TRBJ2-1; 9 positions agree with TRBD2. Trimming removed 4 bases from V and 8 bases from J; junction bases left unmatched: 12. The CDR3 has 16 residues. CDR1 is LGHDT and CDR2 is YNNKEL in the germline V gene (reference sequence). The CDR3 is CASSPREGLAGHEQFF. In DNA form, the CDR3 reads TGTGCCAGCAGCCCGAGAGAGGGACTAGCAGGACATGAGCAGTTCTTC.

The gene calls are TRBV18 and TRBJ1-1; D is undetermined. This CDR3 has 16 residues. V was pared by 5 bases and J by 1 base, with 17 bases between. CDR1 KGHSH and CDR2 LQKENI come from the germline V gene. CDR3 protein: CASSVRETPSNTEAFF. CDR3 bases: TGTGCCAGCTCAGTTCGGGAAACCCCGTCGAACACTGAAGCTTTCTTT.

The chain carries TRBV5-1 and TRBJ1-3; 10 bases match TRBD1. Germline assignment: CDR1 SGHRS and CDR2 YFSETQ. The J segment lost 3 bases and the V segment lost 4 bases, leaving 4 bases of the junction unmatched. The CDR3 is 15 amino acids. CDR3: CASSQRTGGGNTIYF. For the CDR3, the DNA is TGCGCCAGCAGCCAAAGGACAGGGGGTGGAAACACCATATATTTT.

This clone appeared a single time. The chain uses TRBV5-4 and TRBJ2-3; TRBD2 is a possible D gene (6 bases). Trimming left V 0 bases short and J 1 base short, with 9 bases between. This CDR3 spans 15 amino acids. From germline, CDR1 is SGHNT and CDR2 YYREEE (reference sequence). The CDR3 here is CASSLESSGTDTQYF. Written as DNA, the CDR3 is TGTGCCAGCAGCTTGGAATCTAGCGGCACAGATACGCAGTATTTT.

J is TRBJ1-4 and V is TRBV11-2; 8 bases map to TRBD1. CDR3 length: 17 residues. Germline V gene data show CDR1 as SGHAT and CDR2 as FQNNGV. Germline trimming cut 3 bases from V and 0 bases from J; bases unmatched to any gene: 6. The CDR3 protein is CASSFGLTGATNEKLFF. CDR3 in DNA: TGTGCCAGCAGCTTCGGGCTGACAGGGGCAACTAATGAAAAACTGTTTTTT. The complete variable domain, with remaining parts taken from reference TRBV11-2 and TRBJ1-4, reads EAGVAQSPRYKIIEKRQSVAFWCNPISGHATLYWYQQILGQGPKLLIQFQNNGVVDDSQLPKDRFSAERLKGVDSTLKIQPAKLEDSAVYLCASSFGLTGATNEKLFFGSGTQLSVL.

The CDR3 region has the DNA TGTGCCAGCAGCGCACCCCCGGGACAGGGCTTCCATGAGCAGTTCTTC. Translated, it gives CASSAPPGQGFHEQFF. The chain has TRBV9 and TRBJ2-1, with 9 bases lining up with TRBD1. The V and J ends lost 3 bases and 8 bases, in that order; junction bases with no gene match: 12. The germline gives CDR1 SGDLS, CDR2 YYNGEE. This CDR3 is 16 amino acids long.

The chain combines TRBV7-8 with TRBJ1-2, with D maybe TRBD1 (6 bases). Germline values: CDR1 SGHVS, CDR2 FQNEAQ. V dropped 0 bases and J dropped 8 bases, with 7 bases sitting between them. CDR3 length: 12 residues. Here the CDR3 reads CASSLATGGYTF. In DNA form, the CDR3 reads TGTGCCAGCAGCTTAGCTACAGGGGGCTACACCTTC.

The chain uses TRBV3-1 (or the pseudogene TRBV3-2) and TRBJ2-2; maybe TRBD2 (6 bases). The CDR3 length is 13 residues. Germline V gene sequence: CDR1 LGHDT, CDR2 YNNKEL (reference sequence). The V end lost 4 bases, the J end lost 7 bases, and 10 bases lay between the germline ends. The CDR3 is CASSLMGGGELFF. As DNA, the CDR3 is TGTGCCAGCAGCCTTATGGGAGGCGGGGAGCTGTTTTTT.

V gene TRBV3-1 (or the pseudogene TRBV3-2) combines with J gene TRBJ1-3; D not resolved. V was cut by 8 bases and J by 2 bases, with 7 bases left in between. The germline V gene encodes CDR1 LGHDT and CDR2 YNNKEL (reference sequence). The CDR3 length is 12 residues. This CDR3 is CASSGTGNTIYF. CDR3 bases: TGTGCCAGCTCCGGGACTGGAAACACCATATATTTT.

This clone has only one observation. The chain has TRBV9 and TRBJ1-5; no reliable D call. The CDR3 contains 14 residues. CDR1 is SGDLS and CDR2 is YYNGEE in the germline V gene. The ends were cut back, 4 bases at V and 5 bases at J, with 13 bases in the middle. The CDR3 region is CASSPRGGHQPQHF. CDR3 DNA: TGTGCCAGCAGCCCCCGCGGAGGGCATCAGCCCCAGCATTTT.

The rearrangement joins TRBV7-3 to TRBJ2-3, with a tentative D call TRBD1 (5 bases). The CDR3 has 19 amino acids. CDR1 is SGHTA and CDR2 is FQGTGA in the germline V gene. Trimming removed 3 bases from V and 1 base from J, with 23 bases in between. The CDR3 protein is CASSLTVGLQGLGTDTQYF. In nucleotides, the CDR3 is TGTGCCAGCAGCTTGACAGTAGGCCTTCAAGGATTGGGCACAGATACGCAGTATTTT.

The CDR3 DNA sequence: TGCAGCGTAAGAACATCCCCATTCCCTGAAGCTTTCTTT. Translated: CSVRTSPFPEAFF. The chain employs TRBV29-1 and TRBJ1-1; D is unresolved. The CDR3 has 13 amino acids. Germline V lookup: CDR1 SQVTM, CDR2 ANQGSEA. V lost 6 bases and J lost 6, with 17 bases in between.

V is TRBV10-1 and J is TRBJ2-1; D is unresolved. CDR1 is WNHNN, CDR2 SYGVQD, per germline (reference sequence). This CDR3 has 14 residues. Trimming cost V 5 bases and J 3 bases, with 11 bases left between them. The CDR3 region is CASSKSTLYNEQFF. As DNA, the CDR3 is TGCGCCAGCAGTAAATCGACACTCTACAATGAGCAGTTCTTC.

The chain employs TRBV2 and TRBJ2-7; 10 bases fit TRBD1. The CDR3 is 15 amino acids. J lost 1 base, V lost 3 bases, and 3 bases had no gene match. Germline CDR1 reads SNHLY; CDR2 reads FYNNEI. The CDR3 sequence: CASSERQGASYEQYF. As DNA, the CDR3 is TGTGCCAGCAGTGAGAGACAGGGGGCTTCCTACGAGCAGTACTTC.

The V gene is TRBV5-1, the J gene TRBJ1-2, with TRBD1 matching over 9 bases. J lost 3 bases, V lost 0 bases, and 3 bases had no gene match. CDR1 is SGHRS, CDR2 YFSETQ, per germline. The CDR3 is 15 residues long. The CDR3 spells CASSLGQGVDYGYTF. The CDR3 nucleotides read TGCGCCAGCAGCTTGGGACAGGGGGTGGACTATGGCTACACCTTC.

The CDR3 DNA follows: TGTGCCAGCAGCCCTGACGGGAGAGTTAAGTCACCCCTCCACTTT. Encoded protein: CASSPDGRVKSPLHF. The chain uses TRBV5-6 and TRBJ1-6, with D hard to call. Between the trimmed V and J ends, which lost 4 bases and 10 bases, there was a span of 18 bases. Germline-derived CDR1 and CDR2 are SGHDT and YYEEEE. The CDR3 sequence is 15 residues long.

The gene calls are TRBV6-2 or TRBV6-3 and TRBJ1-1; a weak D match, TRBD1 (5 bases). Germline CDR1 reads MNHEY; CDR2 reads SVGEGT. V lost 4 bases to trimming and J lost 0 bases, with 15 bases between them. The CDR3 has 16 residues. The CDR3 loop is CASSFPMGGLNTEAFF. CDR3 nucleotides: TGTGCCAGCAGTTTCCCGATGGGGGGACTGAACACTGAAGCTTTCTTT.

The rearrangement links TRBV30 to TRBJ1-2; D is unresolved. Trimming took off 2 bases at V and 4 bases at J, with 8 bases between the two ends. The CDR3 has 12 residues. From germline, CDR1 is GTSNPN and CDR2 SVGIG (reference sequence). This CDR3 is CAWSPDSYGYTF. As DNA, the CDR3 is TGTGCCTGGAGTCCCGACTCCTATGGCTACACCTTC.

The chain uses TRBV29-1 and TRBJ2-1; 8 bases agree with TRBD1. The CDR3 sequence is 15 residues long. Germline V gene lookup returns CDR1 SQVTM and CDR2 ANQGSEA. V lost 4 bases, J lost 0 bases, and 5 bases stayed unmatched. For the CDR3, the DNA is TGCAGCGTTGCTGGACAGGGCTTCTCCTACAATGAGCAGTTCTTC. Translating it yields CSVAGQGFSYNEQFF.

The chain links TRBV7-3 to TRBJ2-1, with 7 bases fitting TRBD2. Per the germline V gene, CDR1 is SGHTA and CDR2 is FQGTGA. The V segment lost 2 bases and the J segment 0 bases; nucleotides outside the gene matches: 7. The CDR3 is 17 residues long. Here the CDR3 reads CASSLGDSSGSYNEQFF. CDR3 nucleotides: TGTGCCAGCAGCTTAGGGGACTCTAGCGGCTCCTACAATGAGCAGTTCTTC.

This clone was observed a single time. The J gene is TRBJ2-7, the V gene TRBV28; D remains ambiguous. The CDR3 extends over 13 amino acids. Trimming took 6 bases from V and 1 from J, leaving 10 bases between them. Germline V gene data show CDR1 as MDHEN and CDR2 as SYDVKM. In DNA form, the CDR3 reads TGTGCCAGCAGCCCCCCAGCGTCCTACGAGCAGTACTTC. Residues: CASSPPASYEQYF. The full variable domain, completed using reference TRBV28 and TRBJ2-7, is DVKVTQSSRYLVKRTGEKVFLECVQDMDHENMFWYRQDPGLGLRLIYFSYDVKMKEKGDIPEGYSVSREKKERFSLILESASTNQTSMYLCASSPPASYEQYFGPGTRLTVT.

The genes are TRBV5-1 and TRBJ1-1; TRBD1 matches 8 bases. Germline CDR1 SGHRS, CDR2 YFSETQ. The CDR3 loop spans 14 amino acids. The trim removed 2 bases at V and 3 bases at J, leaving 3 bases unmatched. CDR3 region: CASSLQDRDTEAFF. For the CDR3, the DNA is TGCGCCAGCAGCTTACAGGACAGGGACACTGAAGCTTTCTTT.

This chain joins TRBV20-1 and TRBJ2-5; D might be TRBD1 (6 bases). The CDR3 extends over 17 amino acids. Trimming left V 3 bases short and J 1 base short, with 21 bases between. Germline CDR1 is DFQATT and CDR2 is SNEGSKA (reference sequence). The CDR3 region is CSASVSQGSLRQETQYF. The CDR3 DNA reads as TGCAGTGCTAGTGTTTCCCAGGGGAGCCTTCGCCAAGAGACCCAGTACTTC.

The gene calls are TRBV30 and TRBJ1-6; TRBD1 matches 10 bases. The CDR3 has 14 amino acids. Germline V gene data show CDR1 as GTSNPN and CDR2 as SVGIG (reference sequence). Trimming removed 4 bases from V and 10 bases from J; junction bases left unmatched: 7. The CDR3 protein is CAWTRLTGGSPLHF. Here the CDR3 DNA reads TGTGCCTGGACCCGCCTGACAGGGGGCTCACCCCTCCACTTT.

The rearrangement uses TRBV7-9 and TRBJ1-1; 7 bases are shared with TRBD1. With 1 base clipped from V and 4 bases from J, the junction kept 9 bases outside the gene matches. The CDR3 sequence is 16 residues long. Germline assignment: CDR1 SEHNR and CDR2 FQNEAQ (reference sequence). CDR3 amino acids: CASSLGFSGGGTEAFF. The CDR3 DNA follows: TGTGCCAGCAGCTTAGGATTTTCAGGGGGAGGCACTGAAGCTTTCTTT.